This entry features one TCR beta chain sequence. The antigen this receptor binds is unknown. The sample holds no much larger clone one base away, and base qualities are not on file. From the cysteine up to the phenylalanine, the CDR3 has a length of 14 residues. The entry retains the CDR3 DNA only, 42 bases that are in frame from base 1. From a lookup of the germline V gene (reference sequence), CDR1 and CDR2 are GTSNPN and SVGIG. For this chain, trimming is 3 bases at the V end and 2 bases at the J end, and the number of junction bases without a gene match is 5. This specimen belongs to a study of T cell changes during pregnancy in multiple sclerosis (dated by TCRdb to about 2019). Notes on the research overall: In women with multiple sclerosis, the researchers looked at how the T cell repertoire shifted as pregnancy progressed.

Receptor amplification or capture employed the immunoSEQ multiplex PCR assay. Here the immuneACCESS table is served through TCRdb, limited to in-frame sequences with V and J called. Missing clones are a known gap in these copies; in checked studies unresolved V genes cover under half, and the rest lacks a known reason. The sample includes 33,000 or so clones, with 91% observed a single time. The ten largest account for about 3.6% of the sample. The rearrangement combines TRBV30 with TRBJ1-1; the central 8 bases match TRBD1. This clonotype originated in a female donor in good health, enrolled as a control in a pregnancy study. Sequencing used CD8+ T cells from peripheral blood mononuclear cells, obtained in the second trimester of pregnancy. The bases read TGTGCCTGGAGCCTCGGACAGGGAAACACTGAAGCTTTCTTT. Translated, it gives CAWSLGQGNTEAFF. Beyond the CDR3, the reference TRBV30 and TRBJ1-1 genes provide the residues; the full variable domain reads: SQTIHQWPATLVQPVGSPLSLECTVEGTSNPNLYWYRQAAGRGLQLLFYSVGIGQISSEVPQNLSASRPQDRQFILSSKKLLLSDSGFYLCAWSLGQGNTEAFFGQGTRLTVV.